This T cell receptor (beta chain) was recorded in a study of technical replicates of blood from a few donors. This clone has a single count. The V gene's germline CDR1 is MNHEY and CDR2 SMNVEV (reference sequence). The CDR3 is made up of 13 amino acids. V was clipped by 5 bases and J by 0 bases, with 8 bases between them. The protocol was immunoSEQ multiplex PCR, while the TCRdb copy is restricted to in-frame clones and leaves out a portion. The sample includes 80,000 or so clones, 95% to 98% of them seen just once. The J gene is TRBJ2-7, the V gene TRBV27; unclear D gene. The receptor was derived from a human donor in good health. Input material: T cells isolated from PBMCs. The DNA of the CDR3 is TGTGCCAGCAGTCTACGCCCCTCCTACGAGCAGTACTTC. Residues: CASSLRPSYEQYF.